The 12 T cell receptor beta chains presented below share a single source sample, sequenced in a study of long-term antiretroviral therapy in people with HIV. immunoSEQ v3.0 was run at survey level. Repertoires were generated with immunoSEQ multiplex PCR, while TCRdb's copy carries only in-frame clones and drops some. The table records roughly 20,000 clones, over 70% of them present only once. Sequenced material: unsorted PBMCs, taken 0.5 years before starting antiretroviral therapy. These receptors were taken from a man aged 18 to 35 with HIV.

This rearrangement joins TRBV27 to TRBJ2-3; D not resolved. The V end lost 5 bases, the J end lost 4 bases, and 16 bases lay between the germline ends. Looked up from germline, CDR1 is MNHEY and CDR2 is SMNVEV (reference sequence). This CDR3 has 15 amino acids. The CDR3 reads CASSAPITGSDTQYF. The CDR3 DNA sequence: TGTGCCAGCAGTGCCCCGATTACGGGTTCAGATACGCAGTATTTT.

Remarks on this clone: Compared with germline, one end of the junction differs, possibly owing to a read error. The chain recombines TRBV7-7 with TRBJ2-7; a weak D match, TRBD1 (6 bases). Germline V lookup: CDR1 SSHAT, CDR2 FNYEAQ (reference sequence). The CDR3 consists of 13 residues. The CDR3, as DNA: TGTGCTAGCAGCTCTGACAGGTCACACGAGCAGTACTTC. Translating gives CASSSDRSHEQYF.

This chain joins TRBV29-1 and TRBJ2-7; D could derive from TRBD1 or TRBD2 (5 bases each). Trimming pared 4 bases from V and 2 bases from J, leaving 12 bases between. The CDR3 totals 13 residues. CDR1 and CDR2 from the germline V gene are SQVTM and ANQGSEA. CDR3: CSVVPRGAYEQYF. In DNA form, the CDR3 reads TGCAGCGTTGTCCCTCGGGGCGCCTACGAGCAGTACTTC.

The rearrangement links TRBV9 to TRBJ2-2; TRBD1 matches at 7 bases. Losses at the gene ends were 3 bases for V and 5 bases for J; bases not matched to a gene: 7. CDR3 length: 15 residues. CDR1 is SGDLS and CDR2 is YYNGEE in the germline V gene. The CDR3 DNA follows: TGTGCCAGCAGCGGGGACAGAACCAAAACCGGGGAGCTGTTTTTT. Its protein product is CASSGDRTKTGELFF.

CDR3 sequence: CASSLEGAGRNSPLHF. CDR3 coding DNA: TGTGCCAGCAGCTTAGAAGGGGCAGGCCGTAATTCACCCCTCCACTTT. V is TRBV7-2 and J is TRBJ1-6; D may be TRBD1 (5 bases). CDR1 and CDR2 (germline): SGHTA, FQGNSA. Trimming cost V 1 base and J 6 bases, with 13 bases left between them. The CDR3 loop spans 16 amino acids.

V and J are TRBV4-1 and TRBJ1-5, with D possibly TRBD1 on 6 matching bases. Trimming stripped 8 bases from V and 3 bases from J, with 14 bases between. This CDR3 comprises 14 residues. Per the germline V gene, CDR1 is MGHRA and CDR2 is YSYEKL. CDR3 protein: CASGTSGPNQPQHF. DNA for the CDR3: TGCGCCAGCGGGACATCAGGGCCCAATCAGCCCCAGCATTTT.

This rearrangement joins TRBV15 to TRBJ2-2, with 11 bases that match TRBD2. Losses at the gene ends were 0 bases for V and 1 base for J; bases not matched to a gene: 19. CDR3 size: 23 residues. CDR1 LNHNV and CDR2 YYDKDF come from the germline V gene (reference sequence). This chain's CDR3 is CATSRDFGLGVGTSGENTGELFF. Written as DNA, the CDR3 is TGTGCCACCAGCAGAGATTTTGGTTTGGGGGTTGGGACTAGCGGAGAGAACACCGGGGAGCTGTTTTTT.

Only one count was recorded for this clone. This chain connects TRBV21-1 to TRBJ2-7. TRBV21-1 is shown as a pseudogene. The CDR3 length is 15 residues. The CDR3 region has the DNA TGTGCCAGCAGCAAAGCGGGACGATCCATCTACGAGCAGTACTTC. Encoded protein: CASSKAGRSIYEQYF.

V is TRBV28 and J is TRBJ1-5; D remains ambiguous. CDR3 length equals 12 residues. The germline CDR1 and CDR2 sequences are MDHEN and SYDVKM. The ends were cut back, 8 bases at V and 2 bases at J, with 7 bases in the middle. CDR3 in DNA: TGTGCCAGCCTGGTTGGCAATCAGCCCCAGCATTTT. Translation gives CASLVGNQPQHF.

The V and J genes are TRBV15 and TRBJ2-7, with 10 bases that match TRBD1. Germline V CDR1 and CDR2: LNHNV, YYDKDF (reference sequence). This CDR3 has 13 residues. The junction had 5 bases not matched to a gene; V was cut back by 7 bases and J by 5 bases. This CDR3 reads CATNYGTGDEQYF. The CDR3 DNA reads TGTGCCACCAACTACGGGACAGGGGACGAGCAGTACTTC.

V gene TRBV13 combines with J gene TRBJ1-1; TRBD1 might be the D (5 bases). V lost 5 bases and J 10 bases, leaving 14 bases between the germline ends. This CDR3 comprises 12 residues. Germline V gene sequence: CDR1 PRHDT, CDR2 FYEKMQ (reference sequence). For the CDR3, the DNA is TGTGCCAGCAGCCCTACCCGGGGCAGAGCTTTCTTT. Its protein is CASSPTRGRAFF.

The chain is built from TRBV10-3 and TRBJ1-1; D is unclear. The CDR3 is 11 amino acids. V gave up 6 bases and J gave up 8 bases, with 10 bases separating them. Germline CDR1 reads ENHRY; CDR2 reads SYGVKD. CDR3 in DNA: TGTGCCATCAGAGGGAATCACGAAGCTTTCTTT. Translation gives CAIRGNHEAFF.